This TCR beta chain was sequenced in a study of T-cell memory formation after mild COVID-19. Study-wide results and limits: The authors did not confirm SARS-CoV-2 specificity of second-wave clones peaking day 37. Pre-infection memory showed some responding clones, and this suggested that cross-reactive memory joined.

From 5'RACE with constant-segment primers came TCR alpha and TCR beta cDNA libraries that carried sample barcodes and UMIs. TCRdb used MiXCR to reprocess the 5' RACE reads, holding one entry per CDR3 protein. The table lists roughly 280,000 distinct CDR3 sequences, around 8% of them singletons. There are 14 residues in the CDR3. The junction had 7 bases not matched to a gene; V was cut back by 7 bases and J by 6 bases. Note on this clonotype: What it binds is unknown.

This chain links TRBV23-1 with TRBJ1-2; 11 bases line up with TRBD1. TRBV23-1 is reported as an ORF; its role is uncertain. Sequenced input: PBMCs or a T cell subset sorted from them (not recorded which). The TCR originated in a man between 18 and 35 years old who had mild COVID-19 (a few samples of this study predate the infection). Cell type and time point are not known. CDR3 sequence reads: CASTHWTGGNGYTF. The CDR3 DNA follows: TGCGCCAGCACTCACTGGACAGGGGGCAATGGCTACACCTTC.